This is a list of T cell receptor beta chains from one sample in a study of beta chain features in type 1 diabetes. Generated by immunoSEQ multiplex PCR, the TCRdb table keeps only in-frame clones and is missing some. The table has about 650,000 clones, roughly 12% seen once. Sequenced material: naive CD4+ T cells from blood. The receptors were sampled from a man aged 25-45 years with type 1 diabetes. Both conserved end residues are part of each CDR3. D genes are given only for firm matches. Only some rows state a clone size, as once, few, many or a class for expanded clones.

abundance	j_gene	v_gene	d_gene	CDR3nt	CDR3aa
NA	TRBJ2-7	TRBV5-1	NA	TGCGCCAGCAGCTTAGGGGGCTACGAGCAGTACTTC	CASSLGGYEQYF
NA	TRBJ2-1	TRBV9	NA	TGTGCCAGCAGGGGCGGCCTGACAGGCAATGAGCAGTTCTTC	CASRGGLTGNEQFF
NA	TRBJ1-2	TRBV27	NA	TGTGCCAGCAGTTTATCGGTGACGCGGGGCTACACCTTC	CASSLSVTRGYTF
few	TRBJ2-5	TRBV7-2	NA	TGTGCCAGCAGCTTAGACAGGCGAGAGACCCAGTACTTC	CASSLDRRETQYF
once	TRBJ2-1	TRBV7-2	NA	TGTGCCAGCGGCGGTGGCAGGGTTAAGTACAATGAGCAGTTCTTC	CASGGGRVKYNEQFF
few	TRBJ2-5	TRBV7-2	TRBD2	TGTGCCAGCAGCCGGTCCTCCGGGGGGGAAGGAGAGACCCAGTACTTC	CASSRSSGGEGETQYF
NA	TRBJ2-7	TRBV28	NA	TGTGCCAGCCCAGGGCCCTCCGGGCAGTACTTC	CASPGPSGQYF
NA	TRBJ1-2	TRBV2	NA	TGTGCCAGCAGTGATCGGGGGGCGCATTATGGCTACACCTTC	CASSDRGAHYGYTF
few	TRBJ2-5	TRBV2	TRBD2	TGTGCCAGCAGCGCCCGGGGGGGCCAGCAGACCCAGTACTTC	CASSARGGQQTQYF
NA	TRBJ2-1	TRBV9	TRBD2	TGTGCCAGCAGCCCCTCCCCGGGAGGGCGGGGGGGCACTGAGCAGTTCTTC	CASSPSPGGRGGTEQFF
NA	TRBJ2-7	TRBV7-2	NA	TGTGCCAGCAGCTTATGGGCAGGGCAGGGAAACGAGCAGTACTTC	CASSLWAGQGNEQYF
NA	TRBJ1-6	TRBV25-1	NA	TGTGCCAGCAGTGGGTGGACGTCGACCAATTCACCCCTCCACTTT	CASSGWTSTNSPLHF
NA	TRBJ2-3	TRBV29-1	NA	TGCAGCGTTGCCCAGGGGTATAACACAGATACGCAGTATTTT	CSVAQGYNTDTQYF
few	TRBJ2-5	TRBV30	NA	TGTGCCTGGAGTGTATACCCGAATGACGAGACCCAGTACTTC	CAWSVYPNDETQYF
NA	TRBJ2-1	TRBV10-3	NA	TGTGCCATCAGTGAGTCAGCGGGTTACTACAATGAGCAGTTCTTC	CAISESAGYYNEQFF
few	TRBJ2-6	TRBV6-5	TRBD1	TGTGCCAGCAGAAGGGGGCCGGCTGGGGCCAACGTCCTGACTTTC	CASRRGPAGANVLTF
few	TRBJ2-5	TRBV5-1	NA	TGCGCCAGCAGCTTCGCGGAGGAAGAGACCCAGTACTTC	CASSFAEEETQYF
NA	TRBJ1-5	TRBV21-1	NA	TGTGCCAGCAGCAAAGTTAAGGGAGGGGGCCGACAGCCCCAGCATTTT	CASSKVKGGGRQPQHF
few	TRBJ2-5	TRBV7-4	TRBD1	TGTGCCAGCTTCCTACCGGGACAGGGTTGGGTAGAGACCCAGTACTTC	CASFLPGQGWVETQYF
NA	TRBJ1-2	TRBV15	NA	TGTGCCACCAGCAGAGACAGGGGAAGCGGCTATGGCTACACCTTC	CATSRDRGSGYGYTF
few	TRBJ1-2	TRBV9	NA	TGTGCCAGCAGCGTAGGAGGTTGGTTCTATGGCTACACCTTC	CASSVGGWFYGYTF
NA	TRBJ2-3	TRBV9	TRBD2	TGTGCCAGCAGCGAAGGGCTAGCGGGGGTCGAAGATACGCAGTATTTT	CASSEGLAGVEDTQYF
NA	TRBJ2-7	TRBV5-4	NA	TGTGCCAGCAGCCAAGGGGGGGAAACCTACGAGCAGTACTTC	CASSQGGETYEQYF
NA	TRBJ1-4	TRBV30	NA	TGTGCCTGGAGAAGAGTGGGTGAAAAACTGTTTTTT	CAWRRVGEKLFF
few	TRBJ2-3	TRBV27	NA	TGTGCCAGCAGTTTAGAAGCCGGCACAGATACGCAGTATTTT	CASSLEAGTDTQYF
few	TRBJ1-6	TRBV6-5	NA	TGTGCCAGCAGTTACTCAACAGGTTATTCACCCCTCCACTTT	CASSYSTGYSPLHF
few	TRBJ2-7	TRBV5-4	NA	TGTGCCAGCAGCCAGGACACCGCGAGCTCCTACGAGCAGTACTTC	CASSQDTASSYEQYF
NA	TRBJ1-4	TRBV6-5	NA	TGTGCCAGCAGTTTCACAGAGGATGAAAAACTGTTTTTT	CASSFTEDEKLFF
few	TRBJ2-3	TRBV28	TRBD2	TGTGCCAGCAGTCCCCGACTAGCGGGGGGCATGGATACGCAGTATTTT	CASSPRLAGGMDTQYF
few	TRBJ2-6	TRBV5-4	TRBD1	TGTGCCAGCAGCCCGAGGACAGGGGCTGGGGCCAACGTCCTGACTTTC	CASSPRTGAGANVLTF
NA	TRBJ1-1	TRBV7-2	NA	TGTGCCAGCAGCTCTCTCCCGGGCACTGAAGCTTTCTTT	CASSSLPGTEAFF
NA	TRBJ2-6	TRBV19	NA	TGTGCCAGTAGTACAACAGTCGCTGGGGCCAACGTCCTGACTTTC	CASSTTVAGANVLTF
few	TRBJ2-5	TRBV27	TRBD1	TGTGCCAGCAGTTCCCGCTTGGGACAGCAAGAGACCCAGTACTTC	CASSSRLGQQETQYF
NA	TRBJ2-1	TRBV27	TRBD1	TGTGCCAGCAGTGTCCGGACAGGGGGCCTCTCCTACAATGAGCAGTTCTTC	CASSVRTGGLSYNEQFF
NA	TRBJ2-1	TRBV18	NA	TGTGCCAGCTCACCACGGACAGACAATGAGCAGTTCTTC	CASSPRTDNEQFF
few	TRBJ2-7	TRBV4-2	NA	TGTGCCAGCAGCCACGACCAGGGAAACGAGCAGTACTTC	CASSHDQGNEQYF
few	TRBJ2-1	TRBV11-1	TRBD2	TGTGCCAGCAGCCCGCCGACAGCGGGGGGTTCCTACAATGAGCAGTTCTTC	CASSPPTAGGSYNEQFF
NA	TRBJ2-1	TRBV19	TRBD1	TGTGCCAGTAGTATAGACCCCGGGACAGGGATCAATGAGCAGTTCTTC	CASSIDPGTGINEQFF
few	TRBJ1-2	TRBV6-5	NA	TGTGCCAGCAGTTACCACATTAGCGATAATGGCTACACCTTC	CASSYHISDNGYTF
few	TRBJ1-6	TRBV9	NA	TGTGCCAGCAGTGCAGGGGACTCACCCCTCCACTTT	CASSAGDSPLHF
few	TRBJ1-1	TRBV7-9	NA	TGTGCCAGCAGCTTGAGCAGTGAAGCTTTCTTT	CASSLSSEAFF
NA	TRBJ2-7	TRBV7-9	TRBD1	TGTGCCAGCAGCCCAGGGGGCGAGCAGTACTTC	CASSPGGEQYF